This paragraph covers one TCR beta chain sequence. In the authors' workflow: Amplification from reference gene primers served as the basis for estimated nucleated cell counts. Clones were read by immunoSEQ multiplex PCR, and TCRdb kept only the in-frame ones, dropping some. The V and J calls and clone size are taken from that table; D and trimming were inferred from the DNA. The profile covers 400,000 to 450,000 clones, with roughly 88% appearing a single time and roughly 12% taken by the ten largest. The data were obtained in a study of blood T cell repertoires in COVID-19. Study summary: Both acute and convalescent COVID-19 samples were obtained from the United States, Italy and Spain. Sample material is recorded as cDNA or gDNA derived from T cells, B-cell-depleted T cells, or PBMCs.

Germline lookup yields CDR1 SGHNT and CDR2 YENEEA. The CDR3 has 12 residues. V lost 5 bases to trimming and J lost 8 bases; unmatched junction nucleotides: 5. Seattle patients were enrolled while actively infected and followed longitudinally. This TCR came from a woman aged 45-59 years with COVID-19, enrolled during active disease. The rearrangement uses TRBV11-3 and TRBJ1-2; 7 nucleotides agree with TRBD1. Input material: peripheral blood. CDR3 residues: CASSGRQGGYTF. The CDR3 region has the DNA TGTGCCAGCAGCGGCCGACAGGGAGGCTACACCTTC.